This note documents a single T cell receptor beta chain sequence. Its target is unknown. Generated by immunoSEQ multiplex PCR, the TCRdb table keeps only in-frame clones and is missing some. The table shows approximately 23,000 clones, with less than 95% occurring only once. This sample is drawn from a study of T cell repertoires and Cas9 in healthy adults. Regarding the study as a whole: SpCas9-reactive regulatory T cells reportedly mitigated SpCas9-reactive effector T cells in vitro.

CDR3 length equals 18 residues. This receptor was taken from a human donor in good health. Sequenced input: CD4+ effector T cells (CD127+, CD25-, CD137-, CD154-) from PBMCs; culture status not recorded. The chain combines TRBV1 with TRBJ2-7; the table names TRBD2, a call not compared with the DNA. TRBV1 is a pseudogene locus. DNA for the CDR3: TGCACCAGCAGCCAAGATCATCGGCTTTGCGGGGGGTCCTACGAGCAGTACTTC. It codes for CTSSQDHRLCGGSYEQYF.